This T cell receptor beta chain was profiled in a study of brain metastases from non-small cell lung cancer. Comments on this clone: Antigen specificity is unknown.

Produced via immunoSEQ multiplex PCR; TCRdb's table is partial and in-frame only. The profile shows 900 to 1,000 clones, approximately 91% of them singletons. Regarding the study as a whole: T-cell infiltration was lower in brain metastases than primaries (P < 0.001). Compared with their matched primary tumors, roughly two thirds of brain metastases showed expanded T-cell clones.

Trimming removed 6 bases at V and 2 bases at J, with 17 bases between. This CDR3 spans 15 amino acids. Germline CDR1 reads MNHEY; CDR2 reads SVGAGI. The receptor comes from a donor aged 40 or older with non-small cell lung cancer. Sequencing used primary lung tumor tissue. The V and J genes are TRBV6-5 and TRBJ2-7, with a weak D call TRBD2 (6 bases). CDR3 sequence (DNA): TGTGCCAGCAGGGACCAGACGGGACTTGCCTACGAGCAGTACTTC. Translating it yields CASRDQTGLAYEQYF.